The next 26 T cell receptor beta chains were all read from a single sample in a study of technical replicates of blood from a few donors. The data were produced by immunoSEQ multiplex PCR, yet TCRdb's version contains in-frame clones alone and is incomplete. Counted here are about 100,000 clones, approximately 96% occurring once; the ten biggest clones make up 0.2% to 0.25%. What was sequenced was T cells isolated from PBMCs. These receptors were obtained from a human donor in good health.

The rearrangement uses TRBV6-1 and TRBJ1-4; a possible D gene is TRBD1 (5 bases). Per germline, CDR1 MNHNS and CDR2 SASEGT. This CDR3 has 15 residues. V shed 4 bases and J shed 6 bases, with 15 bases lying between them. The CDR3 DNA reads as TGTGCCAGCAGTGGATGGGGCAGGAGGGATGAAAAACTGTTTTTT. This codes for CASSGWGRRDEKLFF.

This chain uses TRBV27 with TRBJ2-2; no reliable D call. V was pared by 6 bases and J by 6 bases, with 8 bases between. The V gene's germline CDR1 is MNHEY and CDR2 SMNVEV (reference sequence). The length of the CDR3 is 12 residues. In nucleotides, the CDR3 is TGTGCCAGCAGCAGTTTCCCCGGGGAGCTGTTTTTT. Encoded protein: CASSSFPGELFF.

The genes are TRBV15 and TRBJ1-3; 11 bases line up with TRBD1. The CDR3 length is 16 residues. Germline CDR1 LNHNV, CDR2 YYDKDF (reference sequence). V trimming: 1 base; J trimming: 2 bases; junction bases outside the gene matches: 1. The CDR3: CATSRGDRGAGNTIYF. For the CDR3, the DNA is TGTGCCACCAGCAGAGGGGACAGGGGGGCTGGAAACACCATATATTTT. The variable domain in full, completed from reference TRBV15 and TRBJ1-3, reads DAMVIQNPRYQVTQFGKPVTLSCSQTLNHNVMYWYQQKSSQAPKLLFHYYDKDFNNEADTPDNFQSRRPNTSFCFLDIRSPGLGDTAMYLCATSRGDRGAGNTIYFGEGSWLTVV.

The chain employs TRBV6-5 and TRBJ1-2; weak D call: TRBD1 (6 bases). V was trimmed by 0 bases and J by 7 bases, leaving 15 bases between them. The CDR3 has 15 amino acids. Germline loops: CDR1 MNHEY, CDR2 SVGAGI. The DNA for the CDR3 is TGTGCCAGCAGTTACTCGGGCAGGGGATGGGGTGGCTACACCTTC. Its translation: CASSYSGRGWGGYTF.

Worth noting for this clone: A read error may account for a junction end that differs from germline. Other DNA sequences in the sample encode the same CDR3. V usage is TRBV4-1 and J usage is TRBJ2-1; D is ambiguous. CDR1 and CDR2 (germline): MGHRA, YSYEKL. CDR3 length: 12 amino acids. The CDR3 here is CASSQIGREQFF. CDR3 in DNA: TGCGCCAGTAGCCAAATTGGCAGGGAGCAGTTCTTC.

The rearrangement uses TRBV5-4 and TRBJ1-2, with unresolved D. Trimming cost V 4 bases and J 2 bases, with 15 bases left between them. CDR1 is SGHNT, CDR2 YYREEE, per germline (reference sequence). This CDR3 is 15 amino acids long. In nucleotides, the CDR3 is TGTGCCAGCAGCCCACAAACAACACAGAACTATGGCTACACCTTC. It translates to CASSPQTTQNYGYTF.

The V gene is TRBV11-2, the J gene TRBJ1-1, with 8 bases aligning to TRBD1. Per germline, CDR1 SGHAT and CDR2 FQNNGV. The CDR3 has 17 amino acids. V lost 1 base, J lost 1 base, and 8 bases stayed unmatched. CDR3 nucleotides: TGTGCCAGCAGCTTAGGCTGGACAGGGAGTTGGAACACTGAAGCTTTCTTT. Translating gives CASSLGWTGSWNTEAFF.

The chain joins TRBV4-2 to TRBJ1-2; perhaps TRBD1 as D (6 bases). The CDR3 loop spans 18 amino acids. Germline loops: CDR1 LGHNA, CDR2 YNFKEQ. V dropped 1 base and J dropped 3 bases, with 21 bases sitting between them. The CDR3 loop is CASSQGVQGNQRDYGYTF. The CDR3 nucleotides are TGTGCCAGCAGCCAAGGGGTCCAGGGGAACCAGAGGGACTATGGCTACACCTTC.

The chain carries TRBV15 and TRBJ2-3; D remains ambiguous. The V gene's germline CDR1 is LNHNV and CDR2 YYDKDF (reference sequence). The CDR3 sequence is 12 residues long. Trimming left V 3 bases short and J 5 bases short, with 6 bases between. The CDR3 DNA is TGTGCCACCAGCAGGCCAGAAGATACGCAGTATTTT. Residues: CATSRPEDTQYF.

This rearrangement joins TRBV5-1 to TRBJ2-7, with 8 bases matching TRBD1. V was pared by 4 bases and J by 0 bases, with 9 bases of the junction left unmatched. This CDR3 spans 16 amino acids. Looked up from germline, CDR1 is SGHRS and CDR2 is YFSETQ. The CDR3 sequence: CASSHTGGFDSYEQYF. CDR3 DNA sequence: TGCGCCAGCAGCCATACAGGGGGATTTGACTCCTACGAGCAGTACTTC.

This clone was seen only a few times. The CDR3 spells CASRLGTDLYGYTF. In DNA form, the CDR3 reads TGTGCCAGCAGACTCGGGACAGATCTCTATGGCTACACCTTC. This sequence joins TRBV6-1 and TRBJ1-2; 7 positions agree with TRBD1. Germline V gene lookup returns CDR1 MNHNS and CDR2 SASEGT. The length of the CDR3 is 14 residues. V lost 6 bases to trimming and J lost 4 bases; unmatched junction nucleotides: 8.

The count of this clone is one. Written as DNA, the CDR3 is TGTGCCAGCAGCTTAGTCCTAGCGGGGGGCCGGGAGCAGTTCTTC. It yields the protein CASSLVLAGGREQFF. V and J are TRBV7-2 and TRBJ2-1, with 11 bases that match TRBD2. There are 15 residues in the CDR3. Trimming removed 1 base from V and 10 bases from J; junction bases left unmatched: 6. Germline values: CDR1 SGHTA, CDR2 FQGNSA.

This chain connects TRBV5-1 to TRBJ2-7; TRBD2 matches 8 bases. V was clipped by 5 bases and J by 7 bases; unmatched bases: 23. This CDR3 spans 18 amino acids. Looked up from germline, CDR1 is SGHRS and CDR2 is YFSETQ. CDR3 in amino acids: CASRSTGTTGLGPWEQYF. The CDR3 DNA reads as TGCGCCAGCAGGTCGACCGGGACGACGGGACTAGGTCCTTGGGAGCAGTACTTC. Based on the CDR3 plus reference TRBV5-1 and TRBJ2-7, the full variable domain is KAGVTQTPRYLIKTRGQQVTLSCSPISGHRSVSWYQQTPGQGLQFLFEYFSETQRNKGNFPGRFSGRQFSNSRSEMNVSTLELGDSALYLCASRSTGTTGLGPWEQYFGPGTRLTVT.

The chain recombines TRBV28 with TRBJ2-1, with 9 positions matching TRBD2. The CDR3 consists of 19 residues. From germline, CDR1 is MDHEN and CDR2 SYDVKM. Trimming removed 1 base from V and 9 bases from J; junction bases left unmatched: 19. CDR3 nucleotides: TGTGCCAGCAGTTTATTTGGTCTAGCGGGACCTCTTCGTATAGGTGAGCAGTTCTTC. Its protein is CASSLFGLAGPLRIGEQFF.

This chain joins TRBV7-9 and TRBJ1-2; 8 bases are shared with TRBD1. CDR3 length equals 14 residues. Germline-derived CDR1 and CDR2 are SEHNR and FQNEAQ (reference sequence). Trimming took 6 bases from V and 0 from J; bases not matched to a gene: 3. In nucleotides, the CDR3 is TGTGCCAGCAGAGCGACAGGGGCTAACTATGGCTACACCTTC. Translation gives CASRATGANYGYTF. Drawing the rest from reference TRBV7-9 and TRBJ1-2, the complete variable domain is DTGVSQNPRHKITKRGQNVTFRCDPISEHNRLYWYRQTLGQGPEFLTYFQNEAQLEKSRLLSDRFSAERPKGSFSTLEIQRTEQGDSAMYLCASRATGANYGYTFGSGTRLTVV.

This clone was detected only once. The genes are TRBV9 and TRBJ1-1; 7 positions match TRBD1. V was clipped by 3 bases and J by 10 bases; unmatched bases: 6. Germline V gives CDR1 SGDLS, CDR2 YYNGEE. This CDR3 region has 12 residues. The CDR3 is CASSAQGSVAFF. In DNA, the CDR3 is TGTGCCAGCAGCGCACAGGGGAGCGTAGCTTTCTTT.

This clone was recorded only once. The chain has TRBV14 and TRBJ2-7; no reliable D call. Germline loops: CDR1 SGHDN, CDR2 FVKESK. The CDR3 is 16 residues long. V dropped 0 bases and J dropped 1 base, with 13 bases sitting between them. CDR3 nucleotides: TGTGCCAGCAGCCAAGATTTCGTGACACCGTCCTACGAGCAGTACTTC. Translation: CASSQDFVTPSYEQYF.

This chain joins TRBV19 and TRBJ2-1; the D gene is possibly TRBD1 (5 bases). V lost 2 bases and J 7 bases, leaving 6 bases between the germline ends. Germline V CDR1 and CDR2: LNHDA, SQIVND (reference sequence). The CDR3 has 12 amino acids. CDR3 sequence reads: CASSIQGNEQFF. CDR3 DNA: TGTGCCAGTAGTATACAGGGTAATGAGCAGTTCTTC.

The V call is TRBV19, the J call TRBJ1-1, with 7 bases that match TRBD1. The CDR3 is 13 residues long. V was clipped by 5 bases and J by 4 bases; unmatched bases: 4. Germline lookup yields CDR1 LNHDA and CDR2 SQIVND (reference sequence). The CDR3 nucleotides read TGTGCCAGTAGTCTGACAGGGTTCACTGAAGCTTTCTTT. Residues: CASSLTGFTEAFF.

This clone was detected only a few times. The genes are TRBV27 and TRBJ2-7; D possibly corresponds to TRBD1 (5 bases). The germline V gene has CDR1 MNHEY and CDR2 SMNVEV (reference sequence). The CDR3 runs 12 residues. V was pared by 5 bases and J by 2 bases, with 7 bases between. The chain's CDR3 is CASSPGPYEQYF. CDR3 in DNA: TGTGCCAGCAGTCCAGGGCCCTACGAGCAGTACTTC.

This clone turned up a few times. The chain is built from TRBV5-5 and TRBJ2-7, with 10 bases fitting TRBD1. V lost 5 bases, J lost 4 bases, and 6 bases stayed unmatched. Germline V gene sequence: CDR1 SGHKS, CDR2 YYEKEE (reference sequence). CDR3 size: 14 residues. The CDR3 reads CASSSGTGEYEQYF. CDR3 nucleotide sequence: TGTGCCAGCAGTTCCGGGACAGGGGAGTACGAGCAGTACTTC.

The rearrangement uses TRBV5-4 and TRBJ1-1; 9 positions agree with TRBD1. The ends lost 0 bases at V and 6 bases at J; junction bases unmatched: 6. Germline lookup yields CDR1 SGHNT and CDR2 YYREEE (reference sequence). This CDR3 has 15 amino acids. The CDR3 region has the DNA TGTGCCAGCAGCTTGGGGGACAGGGATGGGCCTGAAGCTTTCTTT. As protein: CASSLGDRDGPEAFF.

The CDR3 DNA reads as TGTGCCAGTACCCATCGGGGGTCGGGGACTGAAGCTTTCTTT. It specifies CASTHRGSGTEAFF. This chain links TRBV19 with TRBJ1-1; a possible D gene is TRBD1 (5 bases). This CDR3 has 14 residues. Germline assignment: CDR1 LNHDA and CDR2 SQIVND (reference sequence). Trimming cost V 7 bases and J 5 bases, with 17 bases left between them.

The rearrangement links TRBV4-2 to TRBJ2-3; 8 positions agree with TRBD2. V dropped 0 bases and J dropped 4; count of bases not matched to a gene: 12. From germline, CDR1 is LGHNA and CDR2 YNFKEQ. This CDR3 has 18 residues. CDR3 coding DNA: TGTGCCAGCAGCCAAGATTTCGGTCGGGAGGGATGGTCAGATACGCAGTATTTT. Translating gives CASSQDFGREGWSDTQYF.

The chain joins TRBV5-4 to TRBJ2-1; D unresolved. Germline lookup yields CDR1 SGHNT and CDR2 YYREEE (reference sequence). CDR3 size: 13 residues. With 6 bases removed from V and 0 bases from J, the gap between germline ends came to 7 bases. The CDR3 DNA sequence: TGTGCCAGCACTCCTAACTCCTACAATGAGCAGTTCTTC. This encodes CASTPNSYNEQFF.

This chain joins TRBV19 and TRBJ2-7; 7 nucleotides align to TRBD2. The germline CDR1 and CDR2 sequences are LNHDA and SQIVND (reference sequence). The V and J ends lost 1 base and 10 bases, in that order; junction bases with no gene match: 7. The CDR3 runs 13 residues. CDR3 loop: CASSIASAGSQYF. In DNA form, the CDR3 reads TGTGCCAGTAGTATAGCTTCAGCGGGATCTCAGTACTTC. Full variable domain (outside the CDR3, taken from reference TRBV19 and TRBJ2-7): DGGITQSPKYLFRKEGQNVTLSCEQNLNHDAMYWYRQDPGQGLRLIYYSQIVNDFQKGDIAEGYSVSREKKESFPLTVTSAQKNPTAFYLCASSIASAGSQYFGPGTRLTVT.